A single sample is the source of the 16 T cell receptor beta chains below, sequenced in a study of immune evolution from preneoplasia to lung adenocarcinoma. Data came from immunoSEQ multiplex PCR; TCRdb stores just in-frame clones and leaves some out. The sample consists of 6,500 to 7,500 clones, 70% to 85% of them appearing once. Material for sequencing was FFPE lung adenocarcinoma in situ tissue. Receptor source: a person aged 60 to 85 with lung adenocarcinoma.

V and J are TRBV2 and TRBJ2-7; possibly TRBD1 for D (5 bases). Germline loops: CDR1 SNHLY, CDR2 FYNNEI. Trimming left V 8 bases short and J 4 bases short, with 12 bases between. This CDR3 has 12 amino acids. CDR3 DNA sequence: TGTGCCAGCGCTACTGACAGTTACGAGCAGTACTTC. Its translation is CASATDSYEQYF.

The genes are TRBV10-2 and TRBJ1-2; 10 bases match TRBD1. Germline V gene lookup returns CDR1 WSHSY and CDR2 SAAADI. The CDR3 length is 13 residues. The CDR3 loop reads CATGTGAIYGYTF. The CDR3 region has the DNA TGCGCTACCGGGACAGGGGCTATCTATGGCTACACCTTC.

This rearrangement joins TRBV7-3 to TRBJ2-1, with D perhaps TRBD2 (7 bases). The CDR3 contains 15 residues. Trimming took off 5 bases at V and 10 bases at J, with 21 bases between the two ends. Germline CDR1 is SGHTA and CDR2 is FQGTGA. The CDR3 protein is CASSPTGGPIKEQFF. CDR3 DNA: TGTGCCAGCAGCCCGACCGGGGGGCCCATAAAGGAGCAGTTCTTC.

V is TRBV9 and J is TRBJ1-1; 8 nucleotides match TRBD1. The germline CDR1 and CDR2 sequences are SGDLS and YYNGEE. The CDR3 has 14 residues. V shed 7 bases, J shed 1 base, and the junction held 6 bases outside the gene matches. The CDR3 nucleotides read TGTGCCAGCGGGGATGGACAGGGGAACACTGAAGCTTTCTTT. Amino acid sequence: CASGDGQGNTEAFF.

This clone has only a few counts. The V and J genes are TRBV6-7 and TRBJ1-2; D ambiguous. TRBV6-7 is given ORF status, its function remaining uncertain. This CDR3 contains 10 residues. Trimming stripped 9 bases from V and 2 bases from J, with 4 bases between. CDR3 DNA: TGTGCCAGGTTAAACTATGGCTACACCTTC. The encoded protein is CARLNYGYTF.

V usage is TRBV19 and J usage is TRBJ2-4; D may match TRBD1 or TRBD2 (5 bases each). CDR3 length equals 13 residues. Germline V gene lookup returns CDR1 LNHDA and CDR2 SQIVND (reference sequence). The V end lost 9 bases, the J end lost 1 base, and 10 bases lay between the germline ends. CDR3 nucleotide sequence: TGTGCCAGCGGGGACGGTGCCAAAAACATTCAGTACTTC. Its translation is CASGDGAKNIQYF.

Only a few counts were recorded for this clone. The rearrangement joins TRBV9 to TRBJ2-3; 7 nucleotides line up with TRBD2. V lost 0 bases, J lost 2 bases, and 6 bases stayed unmatched. The CDR3 consists of 16 residues. In germline, CDR1 is SGDLS, CDR2 YYNGEE. In nucleotides, the CDR3 is TGTGCCAGCAGCGTAGAGGGACTACCCGACACAGATACGCAGTATTTT. Protein: CASSVEGLPDTDTQYF.

The chain carries TRBV9 and TRBJ2-1; unclear D gene. The CDR3 runs 13 residues. V was clipped by 1 base and J by 5 bases, with 7 bases between them. Germline assignment: CDR1 SGDLS and CDR2 YYNGEE. The CDR3 spells CASSVTRNNEQFF. In nucleotides, the CDR3 is TGTGCCAGCAGCGTAACACGGAACAATGAGCAGTTCTTC.

The chain combines TRBV5-4 with TRBJ2-2; possibly TRBD1 or TRBD2 for D (5 bases each). V was pared by 7 bases and J by 7 bases, with 23 bases between. Germline V gives CDR1 SGHNT, CDR2 YYREEE (reference sequence). The CDR3 totals 16 residues. CDR3 nucleotides: TGTGCCAGCGCCCTTGGGGCTGTGAGGGGCTACGGGGAGCTGTTTTTT. Translating it yields CASALGAVRGYGELFF.

The chain carries TRBV4-2 and TRBJ2-5; 12 positions agree with TRBD2. The CDR3 consists of 15 residues. Germline trimming cut 4 bases from V and 2 bases from J; bases unmatched to any gene: 2. CDR1 is LGHNA and CDR2 is YNFKEQ in the germline V gene. The CDR3 coding sequence is TGTGCCAGCAGCCCTAGCGGGGGGGATCAAGAGACCCAGTACTTC. Encoded protein: CASSPSGGDQETQYF.

The chain links TRBV11-2 to TRBJ1-3; D not certain. Germline CDR1 is SGHAT and CDR2 is FQNNGV. The V end was cut by 5 bases, the J end by 2 bases, with 7 bases between. This CDR3 contains 13 residues. The CDR3, as DNA: TGTGCCAGCAGCACCGGGGCTGGAAACACCATATATTTT. Translated, it gives CASSTGAGNTIYF.

The J gene is TRBJ2-7, the V gene TRBV7-2, with unresolved D. Germline CDR1 reads SGHTA; CDR2 reads FQGNSA. The V and J ends lost 1 base and 3 bases respectively, with 10 bases between them. The CDR3 consists of 14 residues. This CDR3 is CASSLGPPSYEQYF. The CDR3 nucleotides are TGTGCCAGCAGCTTAGGCCCCCCCAGCTACGAGCAGTACTTC.

The V call is TRBV2, the J call TRBJ1-2; TRBD1 aligns across 9 bases. CDR3 length equals 16 residues. Germline-derived CDR1 and CDR2 are SNHLY and FYNNEI. The V and J ends lost 1 base and 5 bases, in that order; junction bases with no gene match: 8. The CDR3 is CASSEDGQGIIYGYTF. DNA of the CDR3: TGTGCCAGCAGTGAAGACGGACAGGGGATCATTTATGGCTACACCTTC.

The chain is built from TRBV4-2 and TRBJ2-1, with 9 bases aligning to TRBD2. The CDR3 extends over 15 amino acids. The junction had 9 bases not matched to a gene; V was cut back by 5 bases and J by 7 bases. CDR1 and CDR2 from the germline V gene are LGHNA and YNFKEQ. CDR3 bases: TGTGCCAGCAGCGATCCCGGGACTAGCATAAATGAGCAGTTCTTC. Its translation: CASSDPGTSINEQFF.

J is TRBJ1-4 and V is TRBV10-3, with 7 bases lining up with TRBD1. V lost 0 bases and J lost 4; bases outside the gene matches: 5. This CDR3 has 16 amino acids. Germline CDR1 reads ENHRY; CDR2 reads SYGVKD. In DNA, the CDR3 is TGTGCCATCAGTGAGTCAGGGGGCACGGATAATGAAAAACTGTTTTTT. The encoded protein is CAISESGGTDNEKLFF.

J is TRBJ2-7 and V is TRBV11-2, with a tentative D call TRBD2 (6 bases). V lost 5 bases and J lost 6, with 14 bases in between. The CDR3 sequence is 13 residues long. In germline, CDR1 is SGHAT, CDR2 FQNNGV. The CDR3 is CASSLGAGSEQYF. The CDR3 nucleotides read TGTGCCAGCAGCCTAGGGGCCGGGAGCGAGCAGTACTTC.